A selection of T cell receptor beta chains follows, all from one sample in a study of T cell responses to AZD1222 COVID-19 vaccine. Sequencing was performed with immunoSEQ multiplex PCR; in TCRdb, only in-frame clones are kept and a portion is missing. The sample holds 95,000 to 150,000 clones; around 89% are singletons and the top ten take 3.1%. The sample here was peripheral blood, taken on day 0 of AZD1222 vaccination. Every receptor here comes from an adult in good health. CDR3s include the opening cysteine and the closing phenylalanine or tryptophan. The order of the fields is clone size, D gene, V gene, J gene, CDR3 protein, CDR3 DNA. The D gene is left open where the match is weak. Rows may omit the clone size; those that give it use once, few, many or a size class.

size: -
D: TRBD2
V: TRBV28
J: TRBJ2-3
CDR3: CASSLYQGGADTQYF
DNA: TGTGCCAGCAGTTTATACCAGGGAGGGGCAGATACGCAGTATTTT

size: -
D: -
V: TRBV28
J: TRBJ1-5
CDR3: CASRVRGERQPQHF
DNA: TGTGCCAGCAGGGTAAGGGGGGAACGACAGCCCCAGCATTTT

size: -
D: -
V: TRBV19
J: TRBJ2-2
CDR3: CASSIPPGYGTGELFF
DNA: TGTGCCAGTAGTATCCCCCCAGGGTATGGAACCGGGGAGCTGTTTTTT

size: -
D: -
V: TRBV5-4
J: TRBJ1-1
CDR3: CASSLAASDTEAFF
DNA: TGTGCCAGCAGCTTGGCTGCCTCGGACACTGAAGCTTTCTTT

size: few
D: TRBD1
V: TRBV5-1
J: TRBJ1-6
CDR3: CASRGDRGNSPLHF
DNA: TGCGCCAGCAGGGGGGACAGGGGTAATTCACCCCTCCACTTT

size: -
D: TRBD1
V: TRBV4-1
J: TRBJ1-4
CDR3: CASSQAGGGRGEKLFF
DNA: TGCGCCAGCAGCCAGGCAGGGGGGGGGCGAGGTGAAAAACTGTTTTTT

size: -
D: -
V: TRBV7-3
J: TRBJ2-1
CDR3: CASSLIGAGAPSYNEQFF
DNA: TGTGCCAGCAGCTTAATTGGTGCAGGGGCGCCCTCCTACAATGAGCAGTTCTTC

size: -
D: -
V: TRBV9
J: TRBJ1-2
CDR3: CASSVRETSYGYTF
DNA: TGTGCCAGCAGCGTAAGGGAAACGAGCTATGGCTACACCTTC

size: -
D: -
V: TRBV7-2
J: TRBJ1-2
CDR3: CASRPSALYGYTF
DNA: TGTGCCAGCCGCCCATCGGCCCTTTATGGCTACACCTTC

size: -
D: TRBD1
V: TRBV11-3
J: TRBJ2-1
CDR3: CASSLGGTGQFF
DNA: TGTGCCAGCAGCTTAGGTGGGACAGGGCAGTTCTTC

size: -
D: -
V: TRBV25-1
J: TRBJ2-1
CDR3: CASKGPWAYNEQFF
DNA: TGTGCCAGCAAGGGGCCTTGGGCCTACAATGAGCAGTTCTTC

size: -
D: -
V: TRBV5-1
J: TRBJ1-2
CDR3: CASSFESGQPHGYTF
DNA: TGCGCCAGCAGTTTCGAATCGGGCCAACCGCATGGCTACACCTTC

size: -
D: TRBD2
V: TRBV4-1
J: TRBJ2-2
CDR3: CASSHPPGSGRVRELFF
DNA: TGCGCCAGCAGCCATCCCCCGGGGAGCGGGAGAGTGCGGGAGCTGTTTTTT

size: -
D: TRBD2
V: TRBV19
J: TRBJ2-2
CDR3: CASSIDQGLANTGELFF
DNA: TGTGCCAGTAGTATAGATCAGGGACTAGCGAACACCGGGGAGCTGTTTTTT

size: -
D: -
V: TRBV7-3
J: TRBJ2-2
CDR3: CASSLVSGSLGELFF
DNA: TGTGCCAGCAGCTTAGTTTCAGGGAGCCTCGGGGAGCTGTTTTTT

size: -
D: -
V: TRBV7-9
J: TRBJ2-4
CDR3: CASSLAGDRIQYF
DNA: TGTGCCAGCAGCTTAGCAGGGGACCGTATTCAGTACTTC

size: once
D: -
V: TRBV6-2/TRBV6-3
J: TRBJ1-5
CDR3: CASSALGGRDQPQHF
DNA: TGTGCCAGCAGTGCTCTTGGGGGGCGCGATCAGCCCCAGCATTTT

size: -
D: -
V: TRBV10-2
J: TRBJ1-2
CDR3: CASSDEVVNYGYTF
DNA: TGCGCCAGCAGTGACGAGGTTGTGAACTATGGCTACACCTTC

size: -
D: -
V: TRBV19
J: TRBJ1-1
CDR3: CASTPGRTLNTEAFF
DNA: TGTGCCAGTACCCCGGGACGGACCCTGAACACTGAAGCTTTCTTT

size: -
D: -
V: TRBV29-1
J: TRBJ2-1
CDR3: CSGLGGIYNEQFF
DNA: TGCAGCGGGCTTGGGGGAATTTACAATGAGCAGTTCTTC

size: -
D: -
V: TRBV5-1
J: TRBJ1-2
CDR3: CASSPWTDYGYTF
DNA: TGCGCCAGCAGCCCGTGGACAGACTATGGCTACACCTTC

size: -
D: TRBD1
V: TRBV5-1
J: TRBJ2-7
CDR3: CASSLHWDRETYEQYF
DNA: TGCGCCAGCAGCTTACATTGGGACAGGGAGACCTACGAGCAGTACTTC

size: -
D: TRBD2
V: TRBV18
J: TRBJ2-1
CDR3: CASSLSRGISYNEQFF
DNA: TGTGCCAGCTCCCTTTCGCGGGGGATCTCCTACAATGAGCAGTTCTTC

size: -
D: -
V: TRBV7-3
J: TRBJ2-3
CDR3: CASSLDLYYTQYF
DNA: TGTGCCAGCAGCCTCGATCTCTATTATACGCAGTATTTT

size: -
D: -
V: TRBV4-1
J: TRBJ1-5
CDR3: CASSDHSNQPQHF
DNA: TGCGCCAGCAGTGATCATAGCAATCAGCCCCAGCATTTT

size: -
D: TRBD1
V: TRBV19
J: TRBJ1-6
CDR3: CASSSRDRVAPLHF
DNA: TGTGCCAGTAGTTCTCGGGACAGGGTAGCACCCCTCCACTTT

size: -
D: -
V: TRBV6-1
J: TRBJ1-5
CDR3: CASSDGYSNQPQHF
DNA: TGTGCCAGCAGTGACGGTTATAGCAATCAGCCCCAGCATTTT

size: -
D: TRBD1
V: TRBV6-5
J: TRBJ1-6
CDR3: CASRGQGYNSPLHF
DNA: TGTGCCAGCAGGGGACAGGGCTATAATTCACCCCTCCACTTT

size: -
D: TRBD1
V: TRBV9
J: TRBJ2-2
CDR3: CASSVGRQGWGTGELFF
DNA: TGTGCCAGCAGCGTAGGTCGACAGGGCTGGGGCACCGGGGAGCTGTTTTTT

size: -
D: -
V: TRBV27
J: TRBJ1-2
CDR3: CASRGTGPTNGYTF
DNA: TGTGCCAGTAGGGGGACGGGTCCAACCAATGGCTACACCTTC

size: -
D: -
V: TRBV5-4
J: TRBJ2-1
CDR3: CASSRDRGNEQFF
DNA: TGTGCCAGCAGCCGCGACCGAGGTAACGAGCAGTTCTTC

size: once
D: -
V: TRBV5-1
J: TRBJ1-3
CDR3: CASSLTGSLGGNTIYF
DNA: TGCGCCAGCAGCTTGACCGGGTCCCTAGGTGGAAACACCATATATTTT

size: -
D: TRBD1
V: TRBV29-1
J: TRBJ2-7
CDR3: CSVSGTVSSYEQYF
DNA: TGCAGCGTATCCGGGACAGTTAGCTCCTACGAGCAGTACTTC

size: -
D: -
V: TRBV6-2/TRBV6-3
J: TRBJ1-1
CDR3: CASSYSLEAFF
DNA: TGTGCCAGCAGTTACTCACTCGAAGCTTTCTTT

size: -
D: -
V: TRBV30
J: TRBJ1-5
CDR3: CAWSVRSGARNQPQHF
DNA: TGTGCCTGGAGTGTAAGATCAGGGGCTCGCAATCAGCCCCAGCATTTT

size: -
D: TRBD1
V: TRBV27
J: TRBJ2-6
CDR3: CASSDYRGSGANVLTF
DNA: TGTGCCAGCAGTGACTACAGGGGTTCGGGGGCCAACGTCCTGACTTTC

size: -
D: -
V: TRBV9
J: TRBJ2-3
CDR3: CASSAPGAPSDTQYF
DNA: TGTGCCAGCAGCGCCCCCGGCGCCCCGTCAGATACGCAGTATTTT